The 29 T cell receptor beta chains below come from one sample, sequenced in a study of shared clonotypes between healthy human individuals. CD8 cells classed as naive were CD45RO-negative and positively selected for CCR7, excluding terminally differentiated effector memory CD45RA+ cells. Sequencing was performed with immunoSEQ multiplex PCR; in TCRdb, only in-frame clones are kept and a portion is missing. The table lists roughly 810,000 clones, 96% of them singletons. The sample comprised naive CD8+ T cells sorted from blood. These receptors were obtained from a man aged 25 to 40 in good health.

The chain combines TRBV4-3 with TRBJ2-5; no firm D call. With 3 bases removed from V and 5 bases from J, the gap between germline ends came to 10 bases. The CDR3 is 13 amino acids. The germline V gene has CDR1 LGHNA and CDR2 YSLEER. For the CDR3, the DNA is TGCGCCAGCAGCCAGACCGTGGGGGAGACCCAGTACTTC. This translates into CASSQTVGETQYF.

This chain links TRBV6-6 with TRBJ2-7; no reliable D call. CDR1 is MNHNY, CDR2 SVGAGI, per germline (reference sequence). This CDR3 region has 12 residues. Trimming took off 2 bases at V and 4 bases at J, with 6 bases between the two ends. The chain's CDR3 is CASSYQGYEQYF. DNA of the CDR3: TGTGCCAGCAGTTACCAAGGGTACGAGCAGTACTTC.

This clone was observed a single time. J is TRBJ2-5 and V is TRBV19; no firm D call. The CDR3 runs to 10 residues. CDR1 and CDR2 from the germline V gene are LNHDA and SQIVND (reference sequence). The V and J ends lost 5 bases and 4 bases respectively, with 2 bases between them. This chain's CDR3 is CASSGETQYF. The DNA for the CDR3 is TGTGCCAGTAGTGGAGAGACCCAGTACTTC. Filled out from reference TRBV19 and TRBJ2-5, the complete variable domain reads DGGITQSPKYLFRKEGQNVTLSCEQNLNHDAMYWYRQDPGQGLRLIYYSQIVNDFQKGDIAEGYSVSREKKESFPLTVTSAQKNPTAFYLCASSGETQYFGPGTRLLVL.

The V gene is TRBV29-1, the J gene TRBJ2-1; 7 nucleotides agree with TRBD1. CDR3 length: 21 residues. Trimming took 0 bases from V and 0 from J; bases not matched to a gene: 20. Germline assignment: CDR1 SQVTM and CDR2 ANQGSEA. This chain's CDR3 is CSVEDLGERDSHYTSYNEQFF. For the CDR3, the DNA is TGCAGCGTTGAAGATTTGGGAGAGAGGGACAGCCATTATACCTCCTACAATGAGCAGTTCTTC.

On this clone itself: Other DNA variants within this sample encode the same CDR3. The rearrangement links TRBV11-2 to TRBJ2-7; 7 nucleotides match TRBD2. Germline CDR1 reads SGHAT; CDR2 reads FQNNGV. The CDR3 has 15 residues. Unmatched junction bases numbered 3, after V lost 0 bases and J lost 1 base. CDR3: CASSLEGAGSYEQYF. CDR3 bases: TGTGCCAGCAGCTTAGAAGGAGCGGGATCCTACGAGCAGTACTTC.

On this clone itself: This sample includes further DNA sequences coding for the same CDR3. The chain uses TRBV15 and TRBJ2-3; 7 bases match TRBD2. Germline loops: CDR1 LNHNV, CDR2 YYDKDF (reference sequence). The CDR3 consists of 16 residues. The J segment lost 2 bases and the V segment lost 0 bases, leaving 5 bases of the junction unmatched. CDR3 in DNA: TGTGCCACCAGCAGAGAGCTAGCGGAAATCACAGATACGCAGTATTTT. Encoded protein: CATSRELAEITDTQYF.

This chain links TRBV5-6 with TRBJ2-7, with D possibly matching TRBD1 (6 bases). V gave up 5 bases and J gave up 2 bases, with 17 bases separating them. The CDR3 consists of 15 residues. Germline V CDR1 and CDR2: SGHDT, YYEEEE. The CDR3: CASSTARGSPYEQYF. CDR3 in DNA: TGTGCCAGCAGTACGGCCAGGGGTTCCCCCTACGAGCAGTACTTC.

The chain couples TRBV6-5 to TRBJ2-2, with D unclear. V shed 4 bases and J shed 6 bases, with 3 bases lying between them. The CDR3 consists of 11 residues. CDR1 and CDR2 (germline): MNHEY, SVGAGI. CDR3 sequence reads: CASSLAGELFF. The CDR3, as DNA: TGTGCCAGCAGTTTGGCCGGGGAGCTGTTTTTT.

The CDR3 sequence: CATAWTNTEAFF. The DNA of the CDR3 is TGTGCCACCGCGTGGACGAACACTGAAGCTTTCTTT. This chain joins TRBV7-9 and TRBJ1-1, with no clear D. Germline V CDR1 and CDR2: SEHNR, FQNEAQ (reference sequence). V was cut by 10 bases and J by 1 base, with 10 bases left in between. The length of the CDR3 is 12 residues.

The V gene is TRBV7-9, the J gene TRBJ1-1; no definite D call. Germline CDR1 reads SEHNR; CDR2 reads FQNEAQ (reference sequence). The V and J ends lost 1 base and 1 base respectively, with 7 bases between them. The CDR3 contains 14 residues. The CDR3 loop is CASSLEDENTEAFF. The CDR3 DNA sequence: TGTGCCAGCAGCTTAGAAGACGAGAACACTGAAGCTTTCTTT.

The chain combines TRBV29-1 with TRBJ2-7, with 7 bases fitting TRBD1. V shed 6 bases, J shed 4 bases, and the junction held 9 bases outside the gene matches. CDR3 length: 13 amino acids. CDR1 SQVTM and CDR2 ANQGSEA come from the germline V gene. The CDR3 protein is CSVVWQGVYEQYF. The CDR3 nucleotides are TGCAGCGTAGTATGGCAGGGGGTATACGAGCAGTACTTC.

The rearrangement joins TRBV7-9 to TRBJ1-1; 11 nucleotides match TRBD1. This CDR3 region has 17 residues. Trimming at V came to 5 bases and at J to 4 bases, leaving 12 bases not matched to a gene. CDR1 is SEHNR and CDR2 is FQNEAQ in the germline V gene (reference sequence). CDR3 sequence (DNA): TGTGCCAGCAGCGCTGGGACAGGGGGAGGCCCAGGCACTGAAGCTTTCTTT. This gives the protein CASSAGTGGGPGTEAFF.

The gene calls are TRBV27 and TRBJ2-1; no reliable D call. The V and J ends lost 3 bases and 5 bases respectively, with 8 bases between them. The CDR3 sequence is 13 residues long. Germline V gives CDR1 MNHEY, CDR2 SMNVEV (reference sequence). CDR3 protein: CASSFGPNNEQFF. DNA of the CDR3: TGTGCCAGCAGTTTCGGACCAAACAATGAGCAGTTCTTC.

The chain couples TRBV2 to TRBJ2-7; tentatively, D is TRBD2 (5 bases). The CDR3 spans 16 residues. The V end lost 7 bases, the J end lost 6 bases, and 25 bases lay between the germline ends. Germline V gene data show CDR1 as SNHLY and CDR2 as FYNNEI. CDR3 coding DNA: TGTGCCAGCAACGCCTTTGGGAGCGCCGACTTAAGCGAGCAGTACTTC. Amino acids: CASNAFGSADLSEQYF.

J is TRBJ1-5 and V is TRBV2; the D gene is possibly TRBD1 (6 bases). CDR1 is SNHLY, CDR2 FYNNEI, per germline. The CDR3 length is 15 residues. V lost 6 bases and J 0 bases, leaving 12 bases between the germline ends. CDR3 region: CASREVGASNQPQHF. The CDR3 nucleotides read TGTGCCAGCAGAGAGGTGGGGGCTAGCAATCAGCCCCAGCATTTT.

The chain recombines TRBV15 with TRBJ1-2, with TRBD1 as a possible D gene (5 bases). Germline V gene lookup returns CDR1 LNHNV and CDR2 YYDKDF (reference sequence). There are 13 residues in the CDR3. The V end was cut by 8 bases, the J end by 0 bases, with 10 bases between. CDR3 nucleotide sequence: TGTGCCACCTCGACAGTTCCTAACTATGGCTACACCTTC. It yields the protein CATSTVPNYGYTF.

The chain links TRBV6-1 to TRBJ2-7; tentatively, D is TRBD2 (6 bases). Germline values: CDR1 MNHNS, CDR2 SASEGT. CDR3 length: 12 amino acids. V lost 7 bases and J lost 5, with 12 bases in between. The CDR3 spells CASTDGGNEQYF. The CDR3 region has the DNA TGTGCCAGCACCGACGGGGGAAACGAGCAGTACTTC.

The V gene is TRBV9, the J gene TRBJ2-6, with unresolved D. From germline, CDR1 is SGDLS and CDR2 YYNGEE. V was pared by 4 bases and J by 0 bases, with 5 bases between. This CDR3 contains 14 residues. The chain's CDR3 is CASSFSSGANVLTF. The DNA for the CDR3 is TGTGCCAGCAGCTTCAGCTCTGGGGCCAACGTCCTGACTTTC.

This clone turned up a few times. The chain recombines TRBV5-5 with TRBJ2-7; unclear D gene. Trimming removed 4 bases at V and 6 bases at J, with 8 bases between. In germline, CDR1 is SGHKS, CDR2 YYEKEE (reference sequence). The CDR3 sequence is 11 residues long. This CDR3 reads CASSQVGEQYF. The DNA for the CDR3 is TGTGCCAGCAGCCAGGTTGGCGAGCAGTACTTC.

The CDR3 DNA is TGTGCCAGCAGCGAAGCGGGTTACCGGGACAGAAGTCTGCAGTACTTC. It translates to CASSEAGYRDRSLQYF. This rearrangement joins TRBV7-2 to TRBJ2-7, with D possibly matching TRBD1 (7 bases). The CDR3 totals 16 residues. V lost 5 bases and J 9 bases, leaving 26 bases between the germline ends. The germline CDR1 and CDR2 sequences are SGHTA and FQGNSA.

The rearrangement uses TRBV28 and TRBJ2-2, with a possible D match to TRBD2 (6 bases). V dropped 1 base and J dropped 4 bases, with 13 bases sitting between them. Germline-derived CDR1 and CDR2 are MDHEN and SYDVKM. The CDR3 is 16 amino acids. CDR3 nucleotides: TGTGCCAGCAGTTTATACGGGAGTCGCGTCACCGGGGAGCTGTTTTTT. Its translation is CASSLYGSRVTGELFF.

This clone came up once. The chain joins TRBV7-2 to TRBJ1-1, with unresolved D. V was trimmed by 10 bases and J by 4 bases, leaving 13 bases between them. The V gene's germline CDR1 is SGHTA and CDR2 FQGNSA. This CDR3 comprises 12 residues. The CDR3 DNA sequence: TGTGCCACCAACAGTCATGGCACTGAAGCTTTCTTT. Its translation is CATNSHGTEAFF.

This clone was seen a single time. DNA of the CDR3: TGTGCCAGCAGTTTAAGAGAGGACAGCGGAAAACTGTTTTTT. As protein: CASSLREDSGKLFF. The chain couples TRBV28 to TRBJ1-4, with a possible D match to TRBD1 (6 bases). V dropped 2 bases and J dropped 10 bases, with 14 bases sitting between them. The CDR3 runs 14 residues. Germline loops: CDR1 MDHEN, CDR2 SYDVKM.

The genes are TRBV5-1 and TRBJ2-1; 7 bases agree with TRBD2. The CDR3 loop spans 16 amino acids. CDR1 and CDR2 from the germline V gene are SGHRS and YFSETQ. Trimming removed 0 bases from V and 0 bases from J; junction bases left unmatched: 3. The CDR3 is CASSLVGGSSYNEQFF. The DNA for the CDR3 is TGCGCCAGCAGCTTGGTTGGCGGGAGCTCCTACAATGAGCAGTTCTTC.

Comments on this clone: In the same sample, other DNA sequences code for this CDR3. The chain couples TRBV5-1 to TRBJ2-7, with TRBD1 matching over 8 bases. Germline V CDR1 and CDR2: SGHRS, YFSETQ. With 0 bases clipped from V and 4 bases from J, the junction kept 6 bases outside the gene matches. The CDR3 loop spans 15 amino acids. CDR3 sequence (DNA): TGCGCCAGCAGCTTGGAGGCAGGGGGCTTATACGAGCAGTACTTC. Encoded protein: CASSLEAGGLYEQYF.

With respect to this clone: The sample carries other DNA sequences with the same CDR3. The genes are TRBV7-9 and TRBJ2-7; D remains unclear. There are 13 residues in the CDR3. Germline loops: CDR1 SEHNR, CDR2 FQNEAQ (reference sequence). The V end lost 3 bases, the J end lost 4 bases, and 10 bases lay between the germline ends. DNA for the CDR3: TGTGCCAGCAGCTTGGGGTCTGTGTACGAGCAGTACTTC. It codes for CASSLGSVYEQYF.

The chain carries TRBV13 and TRBJ2-7; 9 bases align to TRBD2. The CDR3 covers 18 residues. Germline V gene sequence: CDR1 PRHDT, CDR2 FYEKMQ (reference sequence). V lost 4 bases, J lost 0 bases, and 13 bases stayed unmatched. As DNA, the CDR3 is TGTGCCAGCAGCTCCCTTGGAGCGGGAGGCCAAAGCTCCTACGAGCAGTACTTC. Translation: CASSSLGAGGQSSYEQYF.

This clone came up once. The DNA for the CDR3 is TGTGCCAGCAGCACGGGAGGTAGTGCGGACGAGCAGTACTTC. Amino acid sequence: CASSTGGSADEQYF. The rearrangement joins TRBV6-6 to TRBJ2-7, with 7 nucleotides matching TRBD2. The J segment lost 5 bases and the V segment lost 6 bases, leaving 10 bases of the junction unmatched. Germline V gene data show CDR1 as MNHNY and CDR2 as SVGAGI (reference sequence). This CDR3 contains 14 residues.

The chain carries TRBV18 and TRBJ1-5; no reliable D call. This CDR3 is built from 14 residues. V dropped 1 base and J dropped 4 bases, with 8 bases sitting between them. Germline-derived CDR1 and CDR2 are KGHSH and LQKENI. CDR3 coding DNA: TGTGCCAGCTCACCACAGAGATTAAATCAGCCCCAGCATTTT. This codes for CASSPQRLNQPQHF.